This TCR beta chain was documented in a study of regulatory T cells in long-lasting Graves disease. The germline V and J ends were trimmed by 1 base and 8 bases, with 21 bases remaining between them. This CDR3 spans 17 amino acids. Time point meaning: persistent/refractory GD, antithyroid drugs over 5 years with positive TRAb. PBMC-extracted RNA yielded the TCR library. CDR3-region Arm-PCR and iRepertoire HTBI primers produced the TCR beta libraries. Via MiXCR, TCRdb re-called the multiplex PCR reads, giving one row per CDR3 protein. The sample includes 400,000 to 500,000 distinct CDR3 sequences, approximately 21% of them seen just once.

This specimen was peripheral blood mononuclear cells (PBMCs), taken when the disease was refractory, from a patient treated with antithyroid drugs. The chain has TRBV12-3 or TRBV12-4 and TRBJ2-1, with D possibly matching TRBD2 (6 bases). This TCR was recovered from a female donor with Graves disease. This CDR3 is CASSLDSSLARRDEQFF. The CDR3 DNA sequence: TGTGCCAGCAGTTTAGATTCAAGCCTAGCTCGGAGGGATGAGCAGTTCTTC.